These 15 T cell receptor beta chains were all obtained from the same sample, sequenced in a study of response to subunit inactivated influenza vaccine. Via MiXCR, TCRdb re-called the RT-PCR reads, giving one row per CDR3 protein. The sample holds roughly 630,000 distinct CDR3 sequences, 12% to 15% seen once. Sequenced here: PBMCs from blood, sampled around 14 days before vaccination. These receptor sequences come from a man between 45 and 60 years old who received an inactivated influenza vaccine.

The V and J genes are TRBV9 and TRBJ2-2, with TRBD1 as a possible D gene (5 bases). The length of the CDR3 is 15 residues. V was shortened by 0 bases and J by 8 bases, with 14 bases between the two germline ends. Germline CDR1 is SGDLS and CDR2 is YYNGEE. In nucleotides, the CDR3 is TGTGCCAGCAGCGTAGCCCGGCAGGGCGTGGGGGAGCTGTTTTTT. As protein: CASSVARQGVGELFF.

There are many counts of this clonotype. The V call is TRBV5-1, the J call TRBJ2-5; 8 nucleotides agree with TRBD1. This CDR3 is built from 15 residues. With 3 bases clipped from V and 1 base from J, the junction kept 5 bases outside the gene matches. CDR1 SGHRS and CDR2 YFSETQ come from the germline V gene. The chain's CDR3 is CASSWGDRPQETQYF. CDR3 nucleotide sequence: TGCGCCAGCAGCTGGGGGGACAGGCCCCAAGAGACCCAGTACTTC.

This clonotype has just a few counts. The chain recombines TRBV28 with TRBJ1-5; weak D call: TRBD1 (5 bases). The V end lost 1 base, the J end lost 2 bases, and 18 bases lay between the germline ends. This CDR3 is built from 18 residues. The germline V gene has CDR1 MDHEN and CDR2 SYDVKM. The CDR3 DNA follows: TGTGCCAGCAGTTTATTGGGGGAGGGTTACTACGGCAATCAGCCCCAGCATTTT. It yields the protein CASSLLGEGYYGNQPQHF.

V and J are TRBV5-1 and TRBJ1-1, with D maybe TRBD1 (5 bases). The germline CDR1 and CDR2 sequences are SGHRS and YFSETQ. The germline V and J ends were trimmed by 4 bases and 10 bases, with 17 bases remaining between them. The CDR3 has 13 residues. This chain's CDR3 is CASSPVGEGLAFF. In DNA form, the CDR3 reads TGCGCCAGCAGCCCCGTCGGGGAGGGGTTAGCTTTCTTT.

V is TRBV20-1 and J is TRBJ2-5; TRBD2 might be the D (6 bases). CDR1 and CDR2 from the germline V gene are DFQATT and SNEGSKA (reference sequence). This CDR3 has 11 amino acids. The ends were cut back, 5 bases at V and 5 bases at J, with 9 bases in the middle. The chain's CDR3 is CSAPREETQYF. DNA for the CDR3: TGCAGTGCTCCCCGGGAGGAGACCCAGTACTTC.

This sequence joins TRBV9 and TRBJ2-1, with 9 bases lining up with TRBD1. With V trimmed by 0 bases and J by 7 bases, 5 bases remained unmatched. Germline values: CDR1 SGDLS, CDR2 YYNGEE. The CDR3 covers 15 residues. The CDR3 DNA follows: TGTGCCAGCAGCGTAGTGGGGACAGGGTTTAATGAGCAGTTCTTC. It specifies CASSVVGTGFNEQFF.

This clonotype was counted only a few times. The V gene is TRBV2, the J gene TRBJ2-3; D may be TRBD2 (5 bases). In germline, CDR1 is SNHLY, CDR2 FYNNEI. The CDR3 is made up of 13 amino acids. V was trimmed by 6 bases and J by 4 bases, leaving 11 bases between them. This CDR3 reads CASRGDGPDTQYF. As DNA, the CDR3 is TGTGCCAGCAGGGGAGACGGGCCAGATACGCAGTATTTT.

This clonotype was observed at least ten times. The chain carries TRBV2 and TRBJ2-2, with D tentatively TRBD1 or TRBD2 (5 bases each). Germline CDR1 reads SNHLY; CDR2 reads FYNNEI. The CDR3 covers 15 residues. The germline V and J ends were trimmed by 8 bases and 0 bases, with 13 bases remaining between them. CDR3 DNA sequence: TGTGCCAGCGGATTCCGGGACCCGAACACCGGGGAGCTGTTTTTT. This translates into CASGFRDPNTGELFF. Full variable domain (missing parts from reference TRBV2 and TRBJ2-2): EPEVTQTPSHQVTQMGQEVILRCVPISNHLYFYWYRQILGQKVEFLVSFYNNEISEKSEIFDDQFSVERPDGSNFTLKIRSTKLEDSAMYFCASGFRDPNTGELFFGEGSRLTVL.

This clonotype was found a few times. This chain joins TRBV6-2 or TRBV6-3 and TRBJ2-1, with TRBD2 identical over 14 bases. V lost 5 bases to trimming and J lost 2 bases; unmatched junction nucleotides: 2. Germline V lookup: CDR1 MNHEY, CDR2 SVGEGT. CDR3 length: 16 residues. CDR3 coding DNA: TGTGCCAGCAGTCGACTAGCGGGAGGGCCCTACAATGAGCAGTTCTTC. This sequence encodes CASSRLAGGPYNEQFF.

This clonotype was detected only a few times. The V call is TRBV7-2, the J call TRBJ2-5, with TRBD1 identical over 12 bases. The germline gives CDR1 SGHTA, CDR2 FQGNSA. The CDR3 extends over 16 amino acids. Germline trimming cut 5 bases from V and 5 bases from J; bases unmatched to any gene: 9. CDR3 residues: CASSRRDRGLYETQYF. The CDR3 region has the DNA TGTGCCAGCAGCCGACGGGACAGGGGGCTTTACGAGACCCAGTACTTC.

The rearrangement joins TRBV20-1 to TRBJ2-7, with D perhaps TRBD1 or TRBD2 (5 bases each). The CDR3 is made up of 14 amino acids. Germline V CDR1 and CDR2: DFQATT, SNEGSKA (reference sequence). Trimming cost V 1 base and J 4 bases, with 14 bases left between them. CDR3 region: CSARVGDLDYEQYF. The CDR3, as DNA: TGCAGTGCTAGAGTCGGGGACCTAGATTACGAGCAGTACTTC.

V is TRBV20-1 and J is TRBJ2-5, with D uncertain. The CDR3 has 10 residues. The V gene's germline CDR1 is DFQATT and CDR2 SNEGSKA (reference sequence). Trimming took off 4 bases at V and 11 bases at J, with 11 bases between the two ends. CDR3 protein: CSATTQAQYF. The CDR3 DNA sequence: TGCAGTGCTACCACCCAGGCTCAGTACTTC.

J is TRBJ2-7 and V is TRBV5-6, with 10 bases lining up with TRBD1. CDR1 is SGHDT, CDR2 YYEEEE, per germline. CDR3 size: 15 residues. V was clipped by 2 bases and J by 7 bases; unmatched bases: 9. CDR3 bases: TGTGCCAGCAGCTTCTGGGACAGGGGTTCGGGGGAGCAGTACTTC. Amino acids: CASSFWDRGSGEQYF.

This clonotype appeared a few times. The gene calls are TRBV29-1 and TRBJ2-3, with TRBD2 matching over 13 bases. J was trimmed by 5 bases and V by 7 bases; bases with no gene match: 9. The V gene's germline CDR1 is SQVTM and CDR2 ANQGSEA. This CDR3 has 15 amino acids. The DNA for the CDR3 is TGCAGCGGAGCATTAAGACTAGCGGGGGGAGATACGCAGTATTTT. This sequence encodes CSGALRLAGGDTQYF.

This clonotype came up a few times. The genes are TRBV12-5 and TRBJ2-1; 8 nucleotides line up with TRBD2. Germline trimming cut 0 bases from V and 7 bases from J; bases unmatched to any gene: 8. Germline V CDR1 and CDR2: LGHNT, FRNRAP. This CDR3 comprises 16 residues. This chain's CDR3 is CASGLVLAGGGNEQFF. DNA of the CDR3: TGTGCTAGTGGTTTGGTTCTTGCGGGAGGTGGGAATGAGCAGTTCTTC.